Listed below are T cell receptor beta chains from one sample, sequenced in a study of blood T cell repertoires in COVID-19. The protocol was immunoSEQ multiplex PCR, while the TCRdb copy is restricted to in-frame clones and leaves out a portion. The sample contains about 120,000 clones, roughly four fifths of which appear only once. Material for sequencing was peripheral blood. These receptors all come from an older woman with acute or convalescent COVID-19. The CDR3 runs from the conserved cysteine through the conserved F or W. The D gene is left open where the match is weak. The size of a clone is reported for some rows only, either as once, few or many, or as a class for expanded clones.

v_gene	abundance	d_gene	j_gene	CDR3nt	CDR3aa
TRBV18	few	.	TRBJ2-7	TGTGCCAGCTCACCAGCGGCTAACTACGAGCAGTACTTC	CASSPAANYEQYF
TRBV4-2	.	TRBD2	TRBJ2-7	TGTGCCAGCAGCCAAGATTTGAGCGGGGGCGTCAGATCCTACGAGCAGTACTTC	CASSQDLSGGVRSYEQYF
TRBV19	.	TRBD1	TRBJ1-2	TGTGCCAGTAGCCCTCCTCCGGGGTTAAGGGGGACAGGGGGCGTCTATGGCTACACCTTC	CASSPPPGLRGTGGVYGYTF
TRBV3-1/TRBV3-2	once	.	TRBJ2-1	TGTGCCAGCACGGCCGTGGGGCTCTACAATGAGCAGTTCTTC	CASTAVGLYNEQFF
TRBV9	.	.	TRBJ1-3	TGTGCCAGCAGCGGCGGGGCGTTTGGAAACACCATATATTTT	CASSGGAFGNTIYF
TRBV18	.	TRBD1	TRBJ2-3	TGTGCCAGCTCATCACCGGGACAGGGGGCCTTACTTTCCGGCACAGATACGCAGTATTTT	CASSSPGQGALLSGTDTQYF
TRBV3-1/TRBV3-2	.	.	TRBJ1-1	TGTGCCAGCAGCTCGACGGGATTCACTGAAGCTTTCTTT	CASSSTGFTEAFF
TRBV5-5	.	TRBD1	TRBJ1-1	TGTGCCAGCCTATCAGGGGGCAGCGAAAACACTGAAGCTTTCTTT	CASLSGGSENTEAFF
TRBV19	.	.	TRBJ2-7	TGTGCCAGTAAATCCGCCGGGTCCAACTACGAGCAGTACTTC	CASKSAGSNYEQYF
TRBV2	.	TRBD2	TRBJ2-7	TGTGCCAGCGGTGCTAGCGGAAGGCACTACGAGCAGTACTTC	CASGASGRHYEQYF
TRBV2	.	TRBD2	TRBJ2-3	TGTGCCAGCAGAGGGGGGACAGCCACGGGACTAGCGAAAACTAGCACAGATACGCAGTATTTT	CASRGGTATGLAKTSTDTQYF
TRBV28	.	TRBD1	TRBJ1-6	TGTGCCAGCAGTTCTCTGACAGGGAGGAATTCACCCCTCCACTTT	CASSSLTGRNSPLHF
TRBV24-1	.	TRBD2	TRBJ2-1	TGTGCCACCAGTGGGACTAGCGGGACCCGGATACACAATGAGCAGTTCTTC	CATSGTSGTRIHNEQFF
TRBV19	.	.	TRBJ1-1	TGTGCCAGTAGTATAGGGGCAGGGGTGAACACTGAAGCTTTCTTT	CASSIGAGVNTEAFF
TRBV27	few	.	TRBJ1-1	TGTGCCAGCAGTTTAGGTGATTGGCAGGGAAACACTGAAGCTTTCTTT	CASSLGDWQGNTEAFF
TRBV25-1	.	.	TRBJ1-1	TGTGCCAGCAGTGAACTGGGAGGGGTCATGAACACTGAAGCTTTCTTT	CASSELGGVMNTEAFF
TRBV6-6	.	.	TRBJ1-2	TGTGCCAGCAGTTACACACCAGACAACCCCTATGGCTACACCTTC	CASSYTPDNPYGYTF
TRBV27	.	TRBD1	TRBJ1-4	TGTGCCAGCAGTGGGAAATACAGGGGTTCAGGCGAAAAACTGTTTTTT	CASSGKYRGSGEKLFF
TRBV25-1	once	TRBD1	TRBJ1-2	TGTGCCAGCAGTGTACCCGGGACAGGGGGCTATGGCTACACCTTC	CASSVPGTGGYGYTF
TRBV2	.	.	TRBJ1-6	TGTGCCAGCAACGAGGGACATCGTTCACCCCTCCACTTT	CASNEGHRSPLHF
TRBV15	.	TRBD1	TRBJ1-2	TGTGCCACCAGCAGAGGTGGGACAGGCTATGGCTACACCTTC	CATSRGGTGYGYTF
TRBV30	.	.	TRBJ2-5	TGTGCCTGGATCCCCCCCCTAGCTACCGAGACCCAGTACTTC	CAWIPPLATETQYF
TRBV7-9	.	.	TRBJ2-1	TGTGCCAGCAGCTTATGGGCTGGTGGCAATGAGCAGTTCTTC	CASSLWAGGNEQFF
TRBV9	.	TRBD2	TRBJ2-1	TGTGCCAGCAGCGTTAGCGGGGGGGATAATGAGCAGTTCTTC	CASSVSGGDNEQFF
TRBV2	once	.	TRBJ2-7	TGTGCCAGCAGTGAACTGAATTTGGGCAGGGCGGCCTCGGGCCACGAGCAGTACTTC	CASSELNLGRAASGHEQYF
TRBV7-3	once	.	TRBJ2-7	TGTGCCAGCAGCTTAACGGGAGCCGGCCCCTACGAGCAGTACTTC	CASSLTGAGPYEQYF
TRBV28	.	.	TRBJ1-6	TGTGCCAGCAGTCCCCTCCCCAGTCGCCCCCTCCACTTT	CASSPLPSRPLHF
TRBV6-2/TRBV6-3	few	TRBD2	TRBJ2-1	TGTGCCAGCAGTACCCGGACTAGCTCCTACAATGAGCAGTTCTTC	CASSTRTSSYNEQFF
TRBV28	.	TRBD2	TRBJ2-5	TGTGCCAGCAGTGCGGGGGGCGAAGGGAAGACCCAGTACTTC	CASSAGGEGKTQYF
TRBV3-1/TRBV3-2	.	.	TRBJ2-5	TGTGCCAGCAGCCAAGAAACCAGCGGCCAAGAGACCCAGTACTTC	CASSQETSGQETQYF
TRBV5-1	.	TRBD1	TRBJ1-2	TGCGCCAGCAGCTTCGGACAGGGGGATGGCTACACCTTC	CASSFGQGDGYTF
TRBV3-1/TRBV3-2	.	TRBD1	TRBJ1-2	TGTGCCAGCAGCCAAGAGAGAAGGACAGGGGGAAACTATGGCTACACCTTC	CASSQERRTGGNYGYTF
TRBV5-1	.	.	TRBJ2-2	TGCGCCAGCAGCGAGGGGGTTGCCACCGGGGAGCTGTTTTTT	CASSEGVATGELFF
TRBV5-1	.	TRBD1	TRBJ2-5	TGCGCCAGCAGCGGGGGGACAGGGGGCTACCAAGAGACCCAGTACTTC	CASSGGTGGYQETQYF
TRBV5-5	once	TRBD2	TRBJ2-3	TGTGCCAGCAGCTTGTACAGCGGGGGCACAGATACGCAGTATTTT	CASSLYSGGTDTQYF
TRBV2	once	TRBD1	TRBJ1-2	TGTGCCAGCAGTGGGACAGGGAACTATGGCTACACCTTC	CASSGTGNYGYTF
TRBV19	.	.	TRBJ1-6	TGTGCCAGTAGGGACCGGGAGCCCAATTCACCCCTCCACTTT	CASRDREPNSPLHF
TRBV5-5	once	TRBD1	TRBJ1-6	TGTGCCAGCAGCGCGACAGGGAGTAATTCACCCCTCCACTTT	CASSATGSNSPLHF
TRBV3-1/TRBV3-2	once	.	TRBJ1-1	TGTGCCAGCAGCCAAGGAAGGGGCAGGTCAACTACTGAAGCTTTCTTT	CASSQGRGRSTTEAFF
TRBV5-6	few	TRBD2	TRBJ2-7	TGTGCCAGCAGCTTGTCGACTAGCGGGCCCTACGAGCAGTACTTC	CASSLSTSGPYEQYF
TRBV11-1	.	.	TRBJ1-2	TGTGCCAGCAGCTTAACCCCAGATCAGGGATTATCTGGCTACACCTTC	CASSLTPDQGLSGYTF
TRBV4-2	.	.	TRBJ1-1	TGTGCCAGCAGCCCGGGTTATAACACTGAAGCTTTCTTT	CASSPGYNTEAFF
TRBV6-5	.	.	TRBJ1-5	TGTGCCAGTTGGGGGGGGGTGAATCAGCCCCAGCATTTT	CASWGGVNQPQHF
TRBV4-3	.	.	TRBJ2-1	TGCGCCAGCAGCCAAGGATATCAGGACAATGAGCAGTTCTTC	CASSQGYQDNEQFF
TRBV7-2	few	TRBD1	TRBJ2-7	TGTGCCAGCAGCTTCGCGGCAGGGGGCTTCTACGAGCAGTACTTC	CASSFAAGGFYEQYF
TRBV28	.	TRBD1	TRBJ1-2	TGTGCCAGCAGTCCTTCGACAGGGGGCGACTATGGCTACACCTTC	CASSPSTGGDYGYTF
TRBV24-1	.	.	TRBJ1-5	TGTGCCACCAGTGATTTGACAGATAGCAATCAGCCCCAGCATTTT	CATSDLTDSNQPQHF
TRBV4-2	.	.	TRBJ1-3	TGTGCCAGCAGCCAAGATTCGGCCGACACAGGAAACACCATATATTTT	CASSQDSADTGNTIYF
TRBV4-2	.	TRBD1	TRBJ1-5	TGTGCCAGCAGCCAATCAGGGGGCCGGAGCGACCAGCCCCAGCATTTT	CASSQSGGRSDQPQHF
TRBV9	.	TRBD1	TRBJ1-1	TGTGCCAGCAGCGCCGGGACAGGACTTATGAACACTGAAGCTTTCTTT	CASSAGTGLMNTEAFF
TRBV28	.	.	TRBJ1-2	TGTGCCAGCAGTTTGGGGGACAATAAAGGCTACACCTTC	CASSLGDNKGYTF
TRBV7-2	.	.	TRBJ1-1	TGTGCCAGCAGCTTACGTGTGGGAGGGAACACTGAAGCTTTCTTT	CASSLRVGGNTEAFF